These 28 T cell receptor beta chains share one sample of origin, sequenced in a study of cytomegalovirus exposure and HLA in healthy donors. With 60 Vbeta and 13 Jbeta primers, the PCR was carried out. Assay: immunoSEQ multiplex PCR; the TCRdb copy retains only in-frame clones and omits some. The sample has roughly 130,000 clones, 60% to 85% seen once; the top ten hold about 0.97%. The source material was PBMCs. These receptors came from a man aged 18 to 30 in good health and CMV-seronegative.

The V and J genes are TRBV5-1 and TRBJ2-2; a possible D gene is TRBD1 (5 bases). The ends were cut back, 1 base at V and 5 bases at J, with 9 bases in the middle. The germline V gene encodes CDR1 SGHRS and CDR2 YFSETQ. This CDR3 region has 14 residues. As DNA, the CDR3 is TGCGCCAGCAGCTTGCAGGGTCTTACCGGGGAGCTGTTTTTT. It codes for CASSLQGLTGELFF.

This chain uses TRBV19 with TRBJ1-2; D is perhaps TRBD1 (6 bases). Germline V gene lookup returns CDR1 LNHDA and CDR2 SQIVND (reference sequence). The CDR3 is made up of 13 amino acids. Trimming took off 7 bases at V and 4 bases at J, with 13 bases between the two ends. The CDR3 loop is CASKSGEGYGYTF. CDR3 nucleotides: TGTGCCAGTAAGTCAGGGGAAGGCTATGGCTACACCTTC. Full variable domain (missing parts from reference TRBV19 and TRBJ1-2): DGGITQSPKYLFRKEGQNVTLSCEQNLNHDAMYWYRQDPGQGLRLIYYSQIVNDFQKGDIAEGYSVSREKKESFPLTVTSAQKNPTAFYLCASKSGEGYGYTFGSGTRLTVV.

This chain uses TRBV7-3 with TRBJ2-3; D is perhaps TRBD2 (5 bases). V was shortened by 5 bases and J by 2 bases, with 14 bases between the two germline ends. The CDR3 has 15 residues. Germline values: CDR1 SGHTA, CDR2 FQGTGA. CDR3 sequence reads: CASSPPRGDTDTQYF. The DNA of the CDR3 is TGTGCCAGCAGCCCCCCTCGGGGAGACACAGATACGCAGTATTTT.

The chain carries TRBV5-4 and TRBJ2-7; 10 bases fit TRBD1. The CDR3 is 16 amino acids. With 4 bases clipped from V and 2 bases from J, the junction kept 9 bases outside the gene matches. Germline CDR1 SGHNT, CDR2 YYREEE (reference sequence). The CDR3 protein is CASSRLDRGLAYEQYF. CDR3 nucleotides: TGTGCCAGCAGCCGTCTCGACAGGGGGCTCGCCTACGAGCAGTACTTC.

The chain recombines TRBV4-3 with TRBJ2-7, with D possibly TRBD2 on 5 matching bases. The CDR3 consists of 15 residues. V was trimmed by 0 bases and J by 5 bases, leaving 14 bases between them. Germline CDR1 is LGHNA and CDR2 is YSLEER. CDR3 nucleotide sequence: TGCGCCAGCAGCCAAGATCCCTCGGGAATCGACGAGCAGTACTTC. Its translation is CASSQDPSGIDEQYF.

The rearrangement joins TRBV7-2 to TRBJ2-5; tentatively, D is TRBD2 (7 bases). This CDR3 has 14 residues. Germline CDR1 and CDR2: SGHTA and FQGNSA. V shed 0 bases and J shed 14 bases, with 19 bases lying between them. The CDR3 here is CASSLADGRGRGYF. CDR3 coding DNA: TGTGCCAGCAGCTTAGCCGATGGGAGGGGGAGGGGTTACTTC.

This clone was counted only a few times. The chain recombines TRBV7-2 with TRBJ1-5, with TRBD1 matching over 9 bases. The CDR3 contains 13 residues. Germline V gives CDR1 SGHTA, CDR2 FQGNSA. The trim removed 4 bases at V and 7 bases at J, leaving 2 bases unmatched. For the CDR3, the DNA is TGTGCCAGCAGCTCGGACAGGGGACAGCCCCAGCATTTT. This gives the protein CASSSDRGQPQHF.

The V call is TRBV6-6, the J call TRBJ2-1; 7 bases match TRBD2. CDR3 size: 15 residues. Germline V gene data show CDR1 as MNHNY and CDR2 as SVGAGI (reference sequence). J gave up 2 bases and V 4 bases, and 5 bases lay outside the gene matches. CDR3 protein: CASSLSGDPYNEQFF. The CDR3 bases are TGTGCCAGCAGTTTGAGCGGGGACCCCTACAATGAGCAGTTCTTC.

The rearrangement uses TRBV27 and TRBJ1-6, with D perhaps TRBD1 (6 bases). The CDR3 is made up of 18 amino acids. V shed 3 bases and J shed 2 bases, with 17 bases lying between them. The germline V gene has CDR1 MNHEY and CDR2 SMNVEV (reference sequence). The CDR3 loop is CASSFRITGIPYNSPLHF. CDR3 nucleotide sequence: TGTGCCAGCAGTTTCAGAATTACAGGGATCCCCTATAATTCACCCCTCCACTTT.

The rearrangement uses TRBV7-9 and TRBJ2-7; 9 nucleotides match TRBD2. This CDR3 contains 14 residues. Looked up from germline, CDR1 is SEHNR and CDR2 is FQNEAQ (reference sequence). After removal of 4 bases from V and 6 bases from J, the junction contained 7 bases not matched to a gene. CDR3 loop: CASSWGGGAFEQYF. Here the CDR3 DNA reads TGTGCCAGCAGCTGGGGCGGGGGGGCTTTCGAGCAGTACTTC.

The chain joins TRBV5-1 to TRBJ1-2, with 7 bases aligning to TRBD1. The V gene end was trimmed by 1 base and the J gene end by 4 bases; junction bases not matched to a gene: 4. Germline CDR1 and CDR2: SGHRS and YFSETQ. The CDR3 consists of 14 residues. The CDR3 DNA reads as TGCGCCAGCAGCTTGAATGGGGACAGCTATGGCTACACCTTC. Its translation: CASSLNGDSYGYTF.

This clone was observed a few times. The rearrangement joins TRBV5-6 to TRBJ1-1; a weak D match, TRBD1 (6 bases). V was shortened by 5 bases and J by 6 bases, with 17 bases between the two germline ends. The CDR3 spans 14 residues. Germline V gives CDR1 SGHDT, CDR2 YYEEEE. This CDR3 reads CASSPWGGPPEAFF. The CDR3 nucleotides read TGTGCCAGCAGTCCATGGGGGGGGCCCCCTGAAGCTTTCTTT.

The chain has TRBV5-1 and TRBJ2-7, with D possibly being TRBD2 (5 bases). The V end lost 2 bases, the J end lost 6 bases, and 9 bases lay between the germline ends. The CDR3 is 12 amino acids. Per the germline V gene, CDR1 is SGHRS and CDR2 is YFSETQ. The DNA for the CDR3 is TGCGCCAGCAGCTTACGAGGGCGCGAGCAGTACTTC. This encodes CASSLRGREQYF.

The V gene is TRBV14, the J gene TRBJ2-1, with 7 bases fitting TRBD2. The V segment lost 4 bases and the J segment 4 bases; nucleotides outside the gene matches: 10. Germline lookup yields CDR1 SGHDN and CDR2 FVKESK. The CDR3 is 16 residues long. CDR3 sequence reads: CASSRSAGLRYNEQFF. CDR3 DNA sequence: TGTGCCAGCAGCCGAAGTGCGGGACTAAGATACAATGAGCAGTTCTTC.

The gene calls are TRBV7-9 and TRBJ2-5; tentatively, D is TRBD2 (5 bases). Trimming cost V 5 bases and J 1 base, with 11 bases left between them. This CDR3 is built from 14 residues. CDR1 SEHNR and CDR2 FQNEAQ come from the germline V gene (reference sequence). CDR3 DNA sequence: TGTGCCAGCAGCCCGGAGGTGTCCCAAGAGACCCAGTACTTC. Protein: CASSPEVSQETQYF.

The chain combines TRBV4-1 with TRBJ2-7; the match to TRBD1 covers 7 bases. The J segment lost 0 bases and the V segment lost 0 bases, leaving 2 bases of the junction unmatched. Germline assignment: CDR1 MGHRA and CDR2 YSYEKL. CDR3 size: 15 residues. CDR3 in DNA: TGCGCCAGCAGCCAAGAATGGGACAGCTCCTACGAGCAGTACTTC. Residues: CASSQEWDSSYEQYF.

This clone was counted a few times. This chain uses TRBV10-2 with TRBJ1-4; weak D call: TRBD1 (5 bases). The germline gives CDR1 WSHSY, CDR2 SAAADI. The germline V and J ends were trimmed by 2 bases and 10 bases, with 14 bases remaining between them. The CDR3 runs 14 residues. The CDR3 sequence: CASSEPVRVGKLFF. The CDR3, as DNA: TGCGCCAGCAGTGAGCCGGTCAGGGTAGGAAAACTGTTTTTT.

The rearrangement links TRBV7-6 to TRBJ2-3, with 10 bases aligning to TRBD2. Unmatched junction bases numbered 10, after V lost 1 base and J lost 0 bases. Germline assignment: CDR1 SGHVS and CDR2 FNYEAQ. CDR3 length: 19 amino acids. The CDR3 DNA reads as TGTGCCAGCAGCTTAGACGCGGCTAGCGGGGGCCTTAGCACAGATACGCAGTATTTT. Its protein is CASSLDAASGGLSTDTQYF.

CDR3 protein: CASSLLIAYEQYF. In nucleotides, the CDR3 is TGTGCCAGCAGTCTTTTGATAGCCTACGAGCAGTACTTC. This chain links TRBV6-6 with TRBJ2-7; D unresolved. V dropped 5 bases and J dropped 2 bases, with 10 bases sitting between them. The CDR3 is 13 amino acids. Per germline, CDR1 MNHNY and CDR2 SVGAGI (reference sequence).

The chain is built from TRBV9 and TRBJ1-5; D gene ambiguous. CDR3 length: 14 residues. V lost 0 bases and J 0 bases, leaving 4 bases between the germline ends. CDR1 and CDR2 (germline): SGDLS, YYNGEE. The CDR3 nucleotides read TGTGCCAGCAGCGTAGGCGATAGCAATCAGCCCCAGCATTTT. This codes for CASSVGDSNQPQHF.

The V call is TRBV5-4, the J call TRBJ2-1; 8 bases line up with TRBD1. Per the germline V gene, CDR1 is SGHNT and CDR2 is YYREEE (reference sequence). The CDR3 is made up of 13 amino acids. The ends lost 4 bases at V and 10 bases at J; junction bases unmatched: 7. The chain's CDR3 is CASSPRTGNEQFF. The CDR3 coding sequence is TGTGCCAGCAGCCCCCGGACAGGGAACGAGCAGTTCTTC. Based on the CDR3 plus reference TRBV5-4 and TRBJ2-1, the full variable domain is ETGVTQSPTHLIKTRGQQVTLRCSSQSGHNTVSWYQQALGQGPQFIFQYYREEENGRGNFPPRFSGLQFPNYSSELNVNALELDDSALYLCASSPRTGNEQFFGPGTRLTVL.

V is TRBV4-1 and J is TRBJ1-3; the D gene is possibly TRBD1 (5 bases). The CDR3 has 15 residues. CDR1 is MGHRA, CDR2 YSYEKL, per germline. V shed 0 bases and J shed 3 bases, with 9 bases lying between them. As DNA, the CDR3 is TGCGCCAGCAGCCAAGACCAGGGAAGTGGAAACACCATATATTTT. The encoded protein is CASSQDQGSGNTIYF.

This sequence joins TRBV7-9 and TRBJ1-5; 8 positions match TRBD1. V shed 3 bases and J 9 bases; nucleotides not matched to a gene: 10. Germline assignment: CDR1 SEHNR and CDR2 FQNEAQ (reference sequence). The CDR3 runs 15 residues. The CDR3 loop reads CASSLGQSGTGPQHF. For the CDR3, the DNA is TGTGCCAGCAGCTTGGGACAGAGTGGGACAGGGCCCCAGCATTTT. Full variable domain (outside the CDR3, taken from reference TRBV7-9 and TRBJ1-5): DTGVSQNPRHKITKRGQNVTFRCDPISEHNRLYWYRQTLGQGPEFLTYFQNEAQLEKSRLLSDRFSAERPKGSFSTLEIQRTEQGDSAMYLCASSLGQSGTGPQHFGDGTRLSIL.

A single count supports this clone. The chain is built from TRBV28 and TRBJ1-1, with 7 bases identical to TRBD1. This CDR3 contains 15 residues. Germline assignment: CDR1 MDHEN and CDR2 SYDVKM. Trimming took 5 bases from V and 0 from J; bases not matched to a gene: 6. The chain's CDR3 is CASSPRQGLNTEAFF. CDR3 nucleotides: TGTGCCAGCAGTCCCCGACAGGGATTGAACACTGAAGCTTTCTTT. The full variable domain, with the rest looked up from reference TRBV28 and TRBJ1-1, is DVKVTQSSRYLVKRTGEKVFLECVQDMDHENMFWYRQDPGLGLRLIYFSYDVKMKEKGDIPEGYSVSREKKERFSLILESASTNQTSMYLCASSPRQGLNTEAFFGQGTRLTVV.

V usage is TRBV9 and J usage is TRBJ2-3; a possible D gene is TRBD1 (6 bases). V was cut by 4 bases and J by 0 bases, with 12 bases left in between. The CDR3 consists of 15 residues. In germline, CDR1 is SGDLS, CDR2 YYNGEE. The CDR3, as DNA: TGTGCCAGCAGCCGCAGGGGTGGGAGCACAGATACGCAGTATTTT. It is translated as CASSRRGGSTDTQYF.

The chain links TRBV2 to TRBJ2-3; a possible D gene is TRBD1 (6 bases). Germline-derived CDR1 and CDR2 are SNHLY and FYNNEI. The CDR3 runs to 15 residues. Trimming took 7 bases from V and 2 from J, leaving 16 bases between them. CDR3 coding DNA: TGTGCCAGCAACCCAAGGGGGACCTACACAGATACGCAGTATTTT. It yields the protein CASNPRGTYTDTQYF.

The CDR3 here is CASSLWGQENSPLHF. Written as DNA, the CDR3 is TGCGCCAGCAGCTTGTGGGGACAGGAAAATTCACCCCTCCACTTT. J is TRBJ1-6 and V is TRBV5-1, with 8 bases matching TRBD1. CDR1 is SGHRS, CDR2 YFSETQ, per germline. The CDR3 has 15 residues. Trimming cost V 1 base and J 7 bases; bases outside gene matches: 4.

The rearrangement links TRBV18 to TRBJ1-1; D gene ambiguous. CDR3 size: 13 residues. Trimming removed 6 bases at V and 5 bases at J, with 13 bases between. The germline gives CDR1 KGHSH, CDR2 LQKENI. Here the CDR3 reads CASSSPEGTEAFF. DNA for the CDR3: TGTGCCAGCTCCTCACCAGAGGGTACTGAAGCTTTCTTT.